These 15 T cell receptor beta chains share one sample of origin, sequenced in a study of blood T cell repertoires in COVID-19. TCRdb's table, derived via immunoSEQ multiplex PCR, lists solely in-frame clones and lacks some. The sample lists approximately 310,000 clones, about 85% occurring once. The sample was PBMCs or T cells enriched from blood (not recorded which). All receptors come from a woman younger than 45 who had been exposed to COVID-19.

The chain combines TRBV2 with TRBJ1-1; D is perhaps TRBD1 (6 bases). This CDR3 is built from 16 residues. CDR1 and CDR2 from the germline V gene are SNHLY and FYNNEI. Deletions cut 6 bases from V and 4 bases from J, with 21 bases between. The CDR3 sequence is CASSETHRAIGTEAFF. CDR3 bases: TGTGCCAGCAGCGAGACACACAGGGCAATTGGCACTGAAGCTTTCTTT.

The chain employs TRBV28 and TRBJ2-7; weak D call: TRBD2 (5 bases). The CDR3 extends over 13 amino acids. Between the trimmed V and J ends, which lost 5 bases and 0 bases, there was a span of 8 bases. Germline V gives CDR1 MDHEN, CDR2 SYDVKM. The CDR3 bases are TGTGCCAGCAGTAGAGGGTACTCCTACGAGCAGTACTTC. Translated: CASSRGYSYEQYF.

The chain uses TRBV9 and TRBJ2-1; 8 bases fit TRBD2. V shed 2 bases and J 2 bases; nucleotides not matched to a gene: 3. The CDR3 contains 15 residues. CDR1 and CDR2 (germline): SGDLS, YYNGEE. The CDR3 is CASSVSGNAYNEQFF. CDR3 DNA sequence: TGTGCCAGCAGCGTTAGCGGGAACGCCTACAATGAGCAGTTCTTC. The variable domain in full, with the rest retrieved from reference TRBV9 and TRBJ2-1, is DSGVTQTPKHLITATGQRVTLRCSPRSGDLSVYWYQQSLDQGLQFLIQYYNGEERAKGNILERFSAQQFPDLHSELNLSSLELGDSALYFCASSVSGNAYNEQFFGPGTRLTVL.

A remark on this clone: Other DNA sequences in the sample encode the same CDR3. The chain joins TRBV3-1 (or the pseudogene TRBV3-2) to TRBJ1-1; D is ambiguous. Germline CDR1 reads LGHDT; CDR2 reads YNNKEL (reference sequence). The V and J ends lost 4 bases and 1 base respectively, with 13 bases between them. There are 15 residues in the CDR3. CDR3 coding DNA: TGTGCCAGCAGCCCTCGTGGTGCAGGGAACACTGAAGCTTTCTTT. Translation: CASSPRGAGNTEAFF.

This chain links TRBV7-9 with TRBJ2-7, with D possibly being TRBD2 (7 bases). Germline CDR1 and CDR2: SEHNR and FQNEAQ (reference sequence). Trimming pared 5 bases from V and 2 bases from J, leaving 13 bases between. There are 14 residues in the CDR3. CDR3 protein: CASSRGAETYEQYF. In DNA, the CDR3 is TGTGCCAGCAGCCGGGGGGCGGAGACCTACGAGCAGTACTTC.

The chain has TRBV3-1 (or the pseudogene TRBV3-2) and TRBJ1-4, with a weak D call TRBD1 (5 bases). The ends were cut back, 1 base at V and 5 bases at J, with 8 bases in the middle. CDR1 is LGHDT, CDR2 YNNKEL, per germline (reference sequence). The CDR3 is 14 residues long. CDR3 amino acids: CASSQGGMNEKLFF. The CDR3 bases are TGTGCCAGCAGCCAAGGGGGCATGAATGAAAAACTGTTTTTT.

This chain uses TRBV7-3 with TRBJ2-1; 7 positions match TRBD2. The junction had 9 bases not matched to a gene; V was cut back by 4 bases and J by 9 bases. In germline, CDR1 is SGHTA, CDR2 FQGTGA. This CDR3 has 14 residues. The CDR3 loop is CASSSLAGEVEQFF. CDR3 in DNA: TGTGCCAGCAGCTCCTTGGCGGGAGAGGTTGAGCAGTTCTTC.

In nucleotides, the CDR3 is TGTGCCAGCGGACGGACGACCAGGGCTACGCAGTATTTT. Protein: CASGRTTRATQYF. The J gene is TRBJ2-3, the V gene TRBV2; weak D call: TRBD1 (5 bases). CDR1 SNHLY and CDR2 FYNNEI come from the germline V gene. CDR3 length equals 13 residues. Trimming left V 8 bases short and J 8 bases short, with 17 bases between.

This chain joins TRBV28 and TRBJ1-2; 7 bases are a match to TRBD1. Germline CDR1 reads MDHEN; CDR2 reads SYDVKM. V was clipped by 7 bases and J by 3 bases; unmatched bases: 5. The CDR3 runs 13 residues. CDR3 protein: CASNVGTDYGYTF. The CDR3 nucleotides are TGTGCCAGCAATGTAGGGACAGACTATGGCTACACCTTC.

V and J are TRBV14 and TRBJ1-1; D gene unclear. CDR1 SGHDN and CDR2 FVKESK come from the germline V gene. CDR3 length: 13 amino acids. Trimming stripped 1 base from V and 0 bases from J, with 3 bases between. CDR3 in DNA: TGTGCCAGCAGCCAAGCGGTGAACACTGAAGCTTTCTTT. Protein product: CASSQAVNTEAFF. The full variable domain, in which reference TRBV14 and TRBJ1-1 provide the parts outside the CDR3, is EAGVTQFPSHSVIEKGQTVTLRCDPISGHDNLYWYRRVMGKEIKFLLHFVKESKQDESGMPNNRFLAERTGGTYSTLKVQPAELEDSGVYFCASSQAVNTEAFFGQGTRLTVV.

The rearrangement joins TRBV20-1 to TRBJ2-3; 7 bases line up with TRBD1. The CDR3 is made up of 14 amino acids. Germline V gene lookup returns CDR1 DFQATT and CDR2 SNEGSKA (reference sequence). The V segment lost 3 bases and the J segment 5 bases; nucleotides outside the gene matches: 8. In DNA form, the CDR3 reads TGCAGTGCTAGTTTCAGGGGGAAGGTAGATACGCAGTATTTT. Its translation is CSASFRGKVDTQYF.

The rearrangement links TRBV7-2 to TRBJ1-1; D might be TRBD1 (5 bases). The CDR3 is 15 residues long. Germline V gene lookup returns CDR1 SGHTA and CDR2 FQGNSA. The V end was cut by 5 bases, the J end by 1 base, with 14 bases between. CDR3 residues: CASSGARDSNTEAFF. CDR3 sequence (DNA): TGTGCCAGCAGCGGGGCCAGGGATTCGAACACTGAAGCTTTCTTT.

V is TRBV19 and J is TRBJ2-5, with a tentative D call TRBD2 (5 bases). Germline V gene lookup returns CDR1 LNHDA and CDR2 SQIVND (reference sequence). CDR3 length equals 15 residues. V shed 3 bases and J shed 5 bases, with 16 bases lying between them. The DNA of the CDR3 is TGTGCCAGTAGTATCGAGGGAGCCAGGATGGAGACCCAGTACTTC. The encoded protein is CASSIEGARMETQYF.

CDR3 coding DNA: TGTGCCAGCTCCCCCGCGGCGGGGCTCGAGCAGTACTTC. Protein product: CASSPAAGLEQYF. V and J are TRBV6-5 and TRBJ2-7, with D maybe TRBD2 (6 bases). Trimming shortened V by 8 bases and J by 6 bases, and 17 bases separated the two germline ends. There are 13 residues in the CDR3. Germline V gives CDR1 MNHEY, CDR2 SVGAGI.

The V gene is TRBV28, the J gene TRBJ1-1; possibly TRBD1 for D (5 bases). Trimming took off 3 bases at V and 10 bases at J, with 21 bases between the two ends. The CDR3 runs to 15 residues. CDR1 is MDHEN, CDR2 SYDVKM, per germline. For the CDR3, the DNA is TGTGCCAGCAGTTTTGGGGCCGTGGGGAGGGAGGGAGCTTTCTTT. It translates to CASSFGAVGREGAFF.